Presented here are 31 T cell receptor beta chains from one specimen sequenced in a study of cytomegalovirus exposure and HLA in healthy donors. It was with 60 Vbeta and 13 Jbeta primers that the PCR ran. The protocol was immunoSEQ multiplex PCR, while the TCRdb copy is restricted to in-frame clones and leaves out a portion. The top ten clones hold around 9.1% of a sample with under 200,000 clones, around 83% of them seen once. The sample comprised PBMCs. The receptor source for this set is a male donor in good health and CMV-seropositive.

V gene TRBV29-1 combines with J gene TRBJ2-5; 11 bases fit TRBD2. The DNA end favors TRBJ2-7, so the J call may be wrong. CDR1 is SQVTM, CDR2 ANQGSEA, per germline. The CDR3 sequence is 20 residues long. The CDR3 DNA follows: TGCAGCGTTGAAAGCAGGTCGACTAGCGGGACCAATTCCCCCATCTACGAGCAGTACTTC. Translation: CSVESRSTSGTNSPIYEQYF.

Concerning this clone: Other DNA sequences from this sample encode an identical CDR3 as well. The chain links TRBV7-6 to TRBJ2-3; 7 bases line up with TRBD2. CDR3 size: 15 residues. The germline gives CDR1 SGHVS, CDR2 FNYEAQ. The trim removed 5 bases at V and 8 bases at J, leaving 13 bases unmatched. As DNA, the CDR3 is TGTGCCAGCAGCCTCCCAGGACTAGACTCGGGTACGCAGTATTTT. Protein: CASSLPGLDSGTQYF.

The V and J genes are TRBV9 and TRBJ1-5, with unresolved D. The CDR3 contains 15 residues. Deletions cut 0 bases from V and 2 bases from J, with 9 bases between. The germline gives CDR1 SGDLS, CDR2 YYNGEE. CDR3 coding DNA: TGTGCCAGCAGCGTAGGTGCCCAGGGCAATCAGCCCCAGCATTTT. Residues: CASSVGAQGNQPQHF.

This sequence joins TRBV7-2 and TRBJ2-1, with 10 bases fitting TRBD2. Trimming took 1 base from V and 3 from J; bases not matched to a gene: 3. Germline V gene lookup returns CDR1 SGHTA and CDR2 FQGNSA. CDR3 length equals 16 residues. The CDR3 nucleotides are TGTGCCAGCAGCTTAGGAGGACTAGCGGTCTACAATGAGCAGTTCTTC. It specifies CASSLGGLAVYNEQFF.

This clone was recorded once. The chain joins TRBV18 to TRBJ1-3; 10 nucleotides align to TRBD1. Germline CDR1 KGHSH, CDR2 LQKENI. V shed 6 bases, J shed 4 bases, and the junction held 9 bases outside the gene matches. The CDR3 has 16 residues. The CDR3 nucleotides are TGTGCCAGCTCGAGGGACAGGGGAGCGCGAGGAAACACCATATATTTT. Translating it yields CASSRDRGARGNTIYF.

The chain uses TRBV5-1 and TRBJ1-1; the D is unclear. The CDR3 totals 15 residues. With 0 bases removed from V and 5 bases from J, the gap between germline ends came to 14 bases. CDR1 is SGHRS, CDR2 YFSETQ, per germline. The CDR3 spells CASSLANVLGTEAFF. In DNA form, the CDR3 reads TGCGCCAGCAGCTTGGCCAATGTGCTAGGAACTGAAGCTTTCTTT. The full variable domain, completed using reference TRBV5-1 and TRBJ1-1, is KAGVTQTPRYLIKTRGQQVTLSCSPISGHRSVSWYQQTPGQGLQFLFEYFSETQRNKGNFPGRFSGRQFSNSRSEMNVSTLELGDSALYLCASSLANVLGTEAFFGQGTRLTVV.

The chain links TRBV27 to TRBJ1-4; 8 positions agree with TRBD1. This CDR3 has 14 residues. The trim removed 7 bases at V and 5 bases at J, leaving 6 bases unmatched. CDR1 MNHEY and CDR2 SMNVEV come from the germline V gene (reference sequence). The CDR3 region has the DNA TGTGCCAGCAAATCGACAGGGGTAAATGAAAAACTGTTTTTT. Translated, it gives CASKSTGVNEKLFF.

This clone was detected once. CDR3 residues: CASSVAGTAAGSPLHF. The CDR3 coding sequence is TGTGCCAGCAGCGTAGCTGGGACAGCCGCGGGTTCACCCCTCCACTTT. The chain combines TRBV9 with TRBJ1-6, with 7 bases aligning to TRBD1. The V gene end was trimmed by 0 bases and the J gene end by 9 bases; junction bases not matched to a gene: 9. CDR1 is SGDLS, CDR2 YYNGEE, per germline. The CDR3 contains 16 residues. The full variable domain, its missing parts supplied by reference TRBV9 and TRBJ1-6, is DSGVTQTPKHLITATGQRVTLRCSPRSGDLSVYWYQQSLDQGLQFLIQYYNGEERAKGNILERFSAQQFPDLHSELNLSSLELGDSALYFCASSVAGTAAGSPLHFGNGTRLTVT.

J is TRBJ2-5 and V is TRBV18; D might be TRBD2 (6 bases). The CDR3 has 14 amino acids. CDR1 is KGHSH and CDR2 is LQKENI in the germline V gene. V was cut by 6 bases and J by 2 bases, with 13 bases left in between. The CDR3 DNA is TGTGCCAGCTCCCCCACGGGGACTCAAGAGACCCAGTACTTC. Translating it yields CASSPTGTQETQYF. Filled out from reference TRBV18 and TRBJ2-5, the complete variable domain reads NAGVMQNPRHLVRRRGQEARLRCSPMKGHSHVYWYRQLPEEGLKFMVYLQKENIIDESGMPKERFSAEFPKEGPSILRIQQVVRGDSAAYFCASSPTGTQETQYFGPGTRLLVL.

J is TRBJ2-2 and V is TRBV28; 9 nucleotides line up with TRBD2. J was trimmed by 6 bases and V by 6 bases; bases with no gene match: 11. CDR1 and CDR2 (germline): MDHEN, SYDVKM. The CDR3 is 16 amino acids. The CDR3 loop reads CASRRVAGERAGELFF. The DNA for the CDR3 is TGTGCCAGCAGACGCGTAGCGGGAGAGAGGGCCGGGGAGCTGTTTTTT.

This chain joins TRBV28 and TRBJ1-5; TRBD1 might be the D (5 bases). CDR3 length: 13 amino acids. Trimming cost V 8 bases and J 1 base, with 9 bases left between them. Germline V gives CDR1 MDHEN, CDR2 SYDVKM. The CDR3 DNA is TGTGCCAGCGGGGCCAGGAGCAATCAGCCCCAGCATTTT. This gives the protein CASGARSNQPQHF.

This chain uses TRBV5-1 with TRBJ1-1; 7 bases are shared with TRBD1. This CDR3 has 14 amino acids. V lost 2 bases and J lost 2; bases outside the gene matches: 3. Looked up from germline, CDR1 is SGHRS and CDR2 is YFSETQ. The CDR3 bases are TGCGCCAGCAGCTTACAGGGGTCCAACACTGAAGCTTTCTTT. It translates to CASSLQGSNTEAFF.

V gene TRBV28 combines with J gene TRBJ1-5; a possible D gene is TRBD1 (5 bases). The CDR3 length is 14 residues. V was clipped by 7 bases and J by 7 bases, with 17 bases between them. The germline V gene encodes CDR1 MDHEN and CDR2 SYDVKM. As DNA, the CDR3 is TGTGCCAGCACCCCGGGTGACAGTGGGCAGCCCCAGCATTTT. Amino acid sequence: CASTPGDSGQPQHF.

The chain employs TRBV28 and TRBJ1-5; TRBD1 matches 10 bases. CDR3 size: 19 residues. Trimming cost V 3 bases and J 6 bases; bases outside gene matches: 17. The germline V gene has CDR1 MDHEN and CDR2 SYDVKM. This CDR3 is CASSFPGQGLYLATQPQHF. The CDR3 nucleotides are TGTGCCAGCAGTTTCCCGGGACAGGGGTTATATTTAGCTACTCAGCCCCAGCATTTT.

This chain's CDR3 is CASSSYREDGYTF. CDR3 DNA: TGTGCCAGCAGTTCTTACAGGGAAGATGGCTACACCTTC. The V and J genes are TRBV27 and TRBJ1-2, with D possibly being TRBD1 (6 bases). This CDR3 comprises 13 residues. The germline V and J ends were trimmed by 4 bases and 6 bases, with 12 bases remaining between them. Germline CDR1 and CDR2: MNHEY and SMNVEV (reference sequence).

This clone was seen more than once but under ten times. This sequence joins TRBV15 and TRBJ1-3, with D perhaps TRBD1 (6 bases). This CDR3 contains 15 residues. Trimming left V 0 bases short and J 4 bases short, with 10 bases between. Germline-derived CDR1 and CDR2 are LNHNV and YYDKDF (reference sequence). DNA of the CDR3: TGTGCCACCAGCAGAGATTCAGGGGACGGAAACACCATATATTTT. Its protein is CATSRDSGDGNTIYF.

The rearrangement uses TRBV4-3 and TRBJ1-2; D gene ambiguous. The germline CDR1 and CDR2 sequences are LGHNA and YSLEER. This CDR3 spans 16 amino acids. V lost 0 bases and J 4 bases, leaving 15 bases between the germline ends. This chain's CDR3 is CASSQEGGYGGYGYTF. CDR3 coding DNA: TGCGCCAGCAGCCAAGAAGGAGGGTACGGTGGCTATGGCTACACCTTC.

The chain links TRBV4-1 to TRBJ1-5; D unresolved. This CDR3 region has 18 residues. V was cut by 3 bases and J by 0 bases, with 18 bases left in between. In germline, CDR1 is MGHRA, CDR2 YSYEKL. The CDR3 DNA reads as TGCGCCAGCAGCCAGGGAGGCCGGCTGGATAGTAGCAATCAGCCCCAGCATTTT. Encoded protein: CASSQGGRLDSSNQPQHF.

CDR3: CASSQQGSEQYF. The CDR3 bases are TGTGCCAGCAGCCAACAGGGGAGCGAGCAGTACTTC. V is TRBV11-3 and J is TRBJ2-5; 7 bases map to TRBD1. The J call is in doubt because the DNA end fits TRBJ2-7 better. Germline loops: CDR1 SGHNT, CDR2 YENEEA. The CDR3 has 12 residues.

The chain recombines TRBV30 with TRBJ1-6; D might be TRBD1 (6 bases). The CDR3 contains 13 residues. Per germline, CDR1 GTSNPN and CDR2 SVGIG (reference sequence). V was clipped by 4 bases and J by 7 bases, with 11 bases between them. The CDR3 sequence is CAWTPGANSPLHF. The DNA for the CDR3 is TGTGCCTGGACGCCAGGGGCAAATTCACCCCTCCACTTT.

This chain uses TRBV7-2 with TRBJ2-3, with TRBD2 matching 13 bases. The germline gives CDR1 SGHTA, CDR2 FQGNSA. The CDR3 has 16 amino acids. J gave up 3 bases and V 6 bases, and 6 bases lay outside the gene matches. CDR3 loop: CASSSGTSGVTDTQYF. The CDR3, as DNA: TGTGCCAGCAGTTCCGGGACTAGCGGGGTTACAGATACGCAGTATTTT.

This clone has more than one count but fewer than ten. The gene calls are TRBV5-6 and TRBJ2-7, with D unclear. V was pared by 4 bases and J by 0 bases, with 17 bases between. Germline V lookup: CDR1 SGHDT, CDR2 YYEEEE. The CDR3 loop spans 16 amino acids. The CDR3 protein is CASSPWMGTSSYEQYF. The CDR3, as DNA: TGTGCCAGCAGCCCCTGGATGGGCACAAGCTCCTACGAGCAGTACTTC.

The chain recombines TRBV7-6 with TRBJ2-6; maybe TRBD1 (6 bases). Germline lookup yields CDR1 SGHVS and CDR2 FNYEAQ. This CDR3 is built from 16 residues. Trimming took 2 bases from V and 4 from J, leaving 12 bases between them. For the CDR3, the DNA is TGTGCCAGCAGCTTAATGGGGGCTGGAGGGGCCAACGTCCTGACTTTC. This translates into CASSLMGAGGANVLTF.

The chain has TRBV7-2 and TRBJ1-5; D remains ambiguous. The CDR3 extends over 14 amino acids. The V end was cut by 3 bases, the J end by 0 bases, with 6 bases between. Germline V CDR1 and CDR2: SGHTA, FQGNSA. The CDR3 region has the DNA TGTGCCAGCAGCTTCTCGTATAGCAATCAGCCCCAGCATTTT. Protein sequence: CASSFSYSNQPQHF.

This chain joins TRBV29-1 and TRBJ1-2; TRBD1 matches 7 bases. Germline CDR1 and CDR2: SQVTM and ANQGSEA. This CDR3 comprises 13 residues. The V gene end was trimmed by 4 bases and the J gene end by 2 bases; junction bases not matched to a gene: 4. The CDR3 region is CSVGGGQNYGYTF. CDR3 in DNA: TGCAGCGTTGGTGGGGGACAGAACTATGGCTACACCTTC.

With respect to this clone: The junction departs from germline at one end; a sequencing error may be responsible. This chain connects TRBV2 to TRBJ2-6; weak D call: TRBD1 (5 bases). The CDR3 is 13 amino acids. Germline CDR1 and CDR2: SNHLY and FYNNEI. The CDR3 coding sequence is TGTGCCCGGAGTTCCTCTGGGGCCAACGGCCTGACTTTC. Its translation: CARSSSGANGLTF.

This chain uses TRBV27 with TRBJ2-7; 8 bases align to TRBD1. Germline V gene lookup returns CDR1 MNHEY and CDR2 SMNVEV (reference sequence). The CDR3 is made up of 14 amino acids. Unmatched junction bases numbered 3, after V lost 2 bases and J lost 3 bases. The CDR3: CASSLSRGHYEQYF. CDR3 DNA: TGTGCCAGCAGTTTAAGCAGGGGGCACTACGAGCAGTACTTC.

The chain joins TRBV5-4 to TRBJ1-1, with D possibly being TRBD1 (6 bases). The CDR3 sequence is 15 residues long. With 4 bases removed from V and 4 bases from J, the gap between germline ends came to 17 bases. Germline values: CDR1 SGHNT, CDR2 YYREEE (reference sequence). The CDR3 DNA follows: TGTGCCAGCAGCCCTCAGCGGGGGGCTGGCACTGAAGCTTTCTTT. Its protein product is CASSPQRGAGTEAFF.

This clone has only one observation. The CDR3 nucleotides are TGTGCCAGCAGCTTACAACGGGGGGGCCTTAGGGAGCAGTTCTTC. This codes for CASSLQRGGLREQFF. This chain connects TRBV7-2 to TRBJ2-1, with 8 bases identical to TRBD2. The germline V gene has CDR1 SGHTA and CDR2 FQGNSA. There are 15 residues in the CDR3. J lost 10 bases, V lost 2 bases, and 10 bases had no gene match. Full variable domain (outside the CDR3, taken from reference TRBV7-2 and TRBJ2-1): GAGVSQSPSNKVTEKGKDVELRCDPISGHTALYWYRQSLGQGLEFLIYFQGNSAPDKSGLPSDRFSAERTGGSVSTLTIQRTQQEDSAVYLCASSLQRGGLREQFFGPGTRLTVL.

This clone was seen only a few times. The chain employs TRBV5-8 and TRBJ2-6, with 7 bases that match TRBD1. CDR3 size: 17 residues. Germline assignment: CDR1 SGHTS and CDR2 YDEGEE. V gave up 4 bases and J gave up 5 bases; unmatched junction bases: 12. The DNA of the CDR3 is TGTGCCAGCAGCCCCGGGACAGTCGTGGGTAGGGCCAACGTCCTGACTTTC. Its protein product is CASSPGTVVGRANVLTF.

The V call is TRBV9, the J call TRBJ1-5, with D maybe TRBD1 (5 bases). Trimming cost V 0 bases and J 5 bases, with 9 bases left between them. CDR1 and CDR2 from the germline V gene are SGDLS and YYNGEE. The CDR3 consists of 14 residues. The CDR3 sequence is CASSVGTIDQPQHF. CDR3 coding DNA: TGTGCCAGCAGCGTAGGGACAATAGATCAGCCCCAGCATTTT.